The rows below give T cell receptor beta chains drawn from one sample of a study of blood T cell repertoires in COVID-19. The protocol was immunoSEQ multiplex PCR, while the TCRdb copy is restricted to in-frame clones and leaves out a portion. The sample carries some 46,000 clones, approximately 89% recorded once. The source material was peripheral blood. The origin of the receptors is a man in his forties or fifties with acute or convalescent COVID-19. The CDR3 runs from the conserved cysteine through the conserved F or W. A D gene is named only where the DNA matches it firmly.

CDR3 protein: CAWSKGGQGGETQYF
J gene: TRBJ2-5
D gene: TRBD1
V gene: TRBV30

CDR3 protein: CASSSRGALEAFF
J gene: TRBJ1-1
D gene: NA
V gene: TRBV7-8

CDR3 protein: CASSFQGASYNEQFF
J gene: TRBJ2-1
D gene: TRBD1
V gene: TRBV7-9

CDR3 protein: CASSQEIAGGSTIYNEQFF
J gene: TRBJ2-1
D gene: TRBD2
V gene: TRBV4-2

CDR3 protein: CSARDRRAQHF
J gene: TRBJ1-5
D gene: NA
V gene: TRBV20-1

CDR3 protein: CASSRTGNTIYF
J gene: TRBJ1-3
D gene: NA
V gene: TRBV7-9

CDR3 protein: CASSRGGSGNTIYF
J gene: TRBJ1-3
D gene: NA
V gene: TRBV6-5

CDR3 protein: CASASGADTQYF
J gene: TRBJ2-3
D gene: NA
V gene: TRBV27

CDR3 protein: CASSLRTAIKNTEAFF
J gene: TRBJ1-1
D gene: NA
V gene: TRBV7-4

CDR3 protein: CASSPSGGQGAREQYF
J gene: TRBJ2-7
D gene: TRBD1
V gene: TRBV7-9

CDR3 protein: CASSLDRGTEAFF
J gene: TRBJ1-1
D gene: TRBD1
V gene: TRBV5-4

CDR3 protein: CASSLTYNQPQHF
J gene: TRBJ1-5
D gene: NA
V gene: TRBV5-1

CDR3 protein: CASSLSLNYGYTF
J gene: TRBJ1-2
D gene: NA
V gene: TRBV12-3/TRBV12-4

CDR3 protein: CASSYSTASVGGEQYF
J gene: TRBJ2-7
D gene: NA
V gene: TRBV6-5

CDR3 protein: CASTLPGQGLPLHF
J gene: TRBJ1-6
D gene: TRBD1
V gene: TRBV7-9

CDR3 protein: CASSLASGVTGELFF
J gene: TRBJ2-2
D gene: NA
V gene: TRBV7-2

CDR3 protein: CASRELAGGLSANTGELFF
J gene: TRBJ2-2
D gene: TRBD2
V gene: TRBV6-1

CDR3 protein: CASSLNRGTEAFF
J gene: TRBJ1-1
D gene: NA
V gene: TRBV18

CDR3 protein: CASIGQVWKTQYF
J gene: TRBJ2-5
D gene: NA
V gene: TRBV2

CDR3 protein: CASSDSPPRPLHF
J gene: TRBJ1-6
D gene: NA
V gene: TRBV27

CDR3 protein: CADGGAQHF
J gene: TRBJ1-5
D gene: NA
V gene: TRBV6-4

CDR3 protein: CASSLQGGYGYTF
J gene: TRBJ1-2
D gene: NA
V gene: TRBV12-3/TRBV12-4

CDR3 protein: CASSLSGVNEQFF
J gene: TRBJ2-1
D gene: NA
V gene: TRBV27

CDR3 protein: CASSQVAGTGRNTIYF
J gene: TRBJ1-3
D gene: TRBD1
V gene: TRBV3-1/TRBV3-2

CDR3 protein: CASSQDFLRTEAFF
J gene: TRBJ1-1
D gene: NA
V gene: TRBV3-1/TRBV3-2

CDR3 protein: CASATGTANNSPLHF
J gene: TRBJ1-6
D gene: NA
V gene: TRBV6-5

CDR3 protein: CASSVGPTGGPLGNTIYF
J gene: TRBJ1-3
D gene: TRBD1
V gene: TRBV9

CDR3 protein: CASSPGQGWSYGYTF
J gene: TRBJ1-2
D gene: TRBD1
V gene: TRBV7-9

CDR3 protein: CASSLVQKGRQGDGYTF
J gene: TRBJ1-2
D gene: NA
V gene: TRBV5-1

CDR3 protein: CASSTSRFGEYF
J gene: TRBJ2-7
D gene: NA
V gene: TRBV2

CDR3 protein: CASSPSRGVGDEQFF
J gene: TRBJ2-1
D gene: NA
V gene: TRBV18

CDR3 protein: CAWSISRDYGYTF
J gene: TRBJ1-2
D gene: NA
V gene: TRBV30

CDR3 protein: CASSLGVTGPYGYTF
J gene: TRBJ1-2
D gene: NA
V gene: TRBV5-6

CDR3 protein: CASSIVLGAGSATEAFF
J gene: TRBJ1-1
D gene: NA
V gene: TRBV19

CDR3 protein: CASSHGLSQETQYF
J gene: TRBJ2-5
D gene: NA
V gene: TRBV7-2

CDR3 protein: CASSENTGRIDEQFF
J gene: TRBJ2-1
D gene: NA
V gene: TRBV5-1

CDR3 protein: CASSVAAGGGYTF
J gene: TRBJ1-2
D gene: TRBD1
V gene: TRBV9

CDR3 protein: CASSIVRGTEAFF
J gene: TRBJ1-1
D gene: NA
V gene: TRBV19

CDR3 protein: CAIGRNTEAFF
J gene: TRBJ1-1
D gene: NA
V gene: TRBV10-3

CDR3 protein: CASSTLAGGQYF
J gene: TRBJ2-5
D gene: TRBD2
V gene: TRBV6-2/TRBV6-3

CDR3 protein: CASSHAGGYEQYF
J gene: TRBJ2-7
D gene: NA
V gene: TRBV3-1/TRBV3-2

CDR3 protein: CASSPGDSGTREKFF
J gene: TRBJ2-1
D gene: NA
V gene: TRBV18

CDR3 protein: CSVRTVSMGELFF
J gene: TRBJ2-2
D gene: NA
V gene: TRBV29-1

CDR3 protein: CASSELAGERNTIYF
J gene: TRBJ1-3
D gene: NA
V gene: TRBV6-1

CDR3 protein: CASSRVRDDNEQFF
J gene: TRBJ2-1
D gene: NA
V gene: TRBV18

CDR3 protein: CASSFGSSYEQYF
J gene: TRBJ2-7
D gene: NA
V gene: TRBV12-3/TRBV12-4

CDR3 protein: CARGSDRFMNTEAFF
J gene: TRBJ1-1
D gene: NA
V gene: TRBV21-1

CDR3 protein: CASSQAGGLYGYTF
J gene: TRBJ1-2
D gene: NA
V gene: TRBV4-3

CDR3 protein: CASSQTGGYTIYF
J gene: TRBJ1-3
D gene: TRBD1
V gene: TRBV3-1/TRBV3-2

CDR3 protein: CASTSGTGDSYEQYF
J gene: TRBJ2-7
D gene: TRBD1
V gene: TRBV6-6

CDR3 protein: CASSLGLQMNTEAFF
J gene: TRBJ1-1
D gene: NA
V gene: TRBV13

CDR3 protein: CASSPNQPEPGQYNEQFF
J gene: TRBJ2-1
D gene: NA
V gene: TRBV27

CDR3 protein: CASGTSEAPLHF
J gene: TRBJ1-6
D gene: NA
V gene: TRBV18

CDR3 protein: CASRRDRLNTEAFF
J gene: TRBJ1-1
D gene: TRBD1
V gene: TRBV6-5